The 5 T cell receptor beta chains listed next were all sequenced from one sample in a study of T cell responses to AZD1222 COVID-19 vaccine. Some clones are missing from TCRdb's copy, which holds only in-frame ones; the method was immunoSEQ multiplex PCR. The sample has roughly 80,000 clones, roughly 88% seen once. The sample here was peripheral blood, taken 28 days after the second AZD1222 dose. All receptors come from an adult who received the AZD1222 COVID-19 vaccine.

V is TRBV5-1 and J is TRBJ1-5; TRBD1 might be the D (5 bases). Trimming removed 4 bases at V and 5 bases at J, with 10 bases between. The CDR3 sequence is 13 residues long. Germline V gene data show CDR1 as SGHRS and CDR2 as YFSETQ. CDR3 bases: TGCGCCAGCAGCCTGGGAGGGGATCAGCCCCAGCATTTT. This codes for CASSLGGDQPQHF.

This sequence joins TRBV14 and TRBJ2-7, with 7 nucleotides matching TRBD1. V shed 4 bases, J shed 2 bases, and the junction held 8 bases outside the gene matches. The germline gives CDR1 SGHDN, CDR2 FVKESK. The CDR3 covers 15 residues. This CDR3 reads CASSPPGTVTYEQYF. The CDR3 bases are TGTGCCAGCAGCCCCCCCGGGACAGTCACCTACGAGCAGTACTTC. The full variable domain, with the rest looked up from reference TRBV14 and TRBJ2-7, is EAGVTQFPSHSVIEKGQTVTLRCDPISGHDNLYWYRRVMGKEIKFLLHFVKESKQDESGMPNNRFLAERTGGTYSTLKVQPAELEDSGVYFCASSPPGTVTYEQYFGPGTRLTVT.

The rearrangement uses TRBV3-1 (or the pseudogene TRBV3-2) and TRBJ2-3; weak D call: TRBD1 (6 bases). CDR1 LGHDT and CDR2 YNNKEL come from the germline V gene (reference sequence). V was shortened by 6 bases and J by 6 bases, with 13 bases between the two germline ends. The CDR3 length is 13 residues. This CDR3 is CASRQGSGDTQYF. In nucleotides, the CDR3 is TGTGCCAGCAGACAGGGCTCGGGGGATACGCAGTATTTT.

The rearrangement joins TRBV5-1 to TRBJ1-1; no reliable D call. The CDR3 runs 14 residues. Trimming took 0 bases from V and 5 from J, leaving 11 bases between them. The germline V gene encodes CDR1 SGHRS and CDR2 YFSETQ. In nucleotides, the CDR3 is TGCGCCAGCAGCTTGGCGCCCGGGAGGACTGAAGCTTTCTTT. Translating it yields CASSLAPGRTEAFF. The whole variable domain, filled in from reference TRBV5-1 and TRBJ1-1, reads KAGVTQTPRYLIKTRGQQVTLSCSPISGHRSVSWYQQTPGQGLQFLFEYFSETQRNKGNFPGRFSGRQFSNSRSEMNVSTLELGDSALYLCASSLAPGRTEAFFGQGTRLTVV.

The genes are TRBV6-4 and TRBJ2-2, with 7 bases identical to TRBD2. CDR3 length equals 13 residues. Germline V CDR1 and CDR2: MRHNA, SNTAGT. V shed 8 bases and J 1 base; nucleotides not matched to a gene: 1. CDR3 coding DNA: TGTGCCAGCGGGGAGGGGAACACCGGGGAGCTGTTTTTT. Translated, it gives CASGEGNTGELFF.